The rows below give T cell receptor beta chains drawn from one sample of a study of cytomegalovirus exposure and HLA in healthy donors. Assay used: immunoSEQ multiplex PCR; TCRdb lists only in-frame clones, some missing. This table has about 280,000 clones, 88% appearing once. Material: PBMCs. The receptors were gathered from a woman younger than 35 in good health and CMV-seronegative. Each CDR3 is given with its conserved first and last residue. Each record gives: J gene, V gene, D gene, clone size, CDR3 protein, CDR3 DNA. A D gene is named only where the DNA matches it firmly. Clone size is stated in some rows and not others, as once, few, many or a class when expanded.

>TRBJ1-1|TRBV28|NA|once
CASSDRAQANTEAFF
TGTGCCAGCAGTGACCGGGCACAGGCGAACACTGAAGCTTTCTTT
>TRBJ2-3|TRBV9|NA|NA
CASSATTPDYTQYF
TGTGCCAGCAGCGCCACAACCCCGGACTATACGCAGTATTTT
>TRBJ1-2|TRBV25-1|TRBD1|once
CASSEYEQGGGYTF
TGTGCCAGCAGTGAATATGAACAGGGGGGTGGCTACACCTTC
>TRBJ2-7|TRBV4-1|TRBD1|NA
CASSPGTGYHEQYF
TGCGCCAGCAGCCCCGGGACAGGGTACCACGAGCAGTACTTC
>TRBJ2-7|TRBV25-1|NA|NA
CASSSRDTSYEQYF
TGTGCCAGCAGTTCCCGGGACACCTCCTACGAGCAGTACTTC
>TRBJ1-1|TRBV30|TRBD1|NA
CAWRGTGAGTEAFF
TGTGCCTGGAGGGGTACAGGGGCCGGCACTGAAGCTTTCTTT
>TRBJ2-5|TRBV20-1|TRBD1|NA
CSADRQETQYF
TGCAGTGCGGACAGGCAAGAGACCCAGTACTTC
>TRBJ2-7|TRBV28|NA|NA
CASSSRAWNEQYF
TGTGCCAGCAGTTCGCGAGCGTGGAACGAGCAGTACTTC
>TRBJ1-1|TRBV28|NA|NA
CASSERVGALAAFF
TGTGCCAGCAGCGAACGTGTGGGGGCGTTAGCGGCTTTCTTT
>TRBJ2-7|TRBV6-1|TRBD2|NA
CASTRLAGTYEQYF
TGTGCCAGCACTCGACTAGCGGGTACTTACGAGCAGTACTTC
>TRBJ1-1|TRBV19|TRBD1|NA
CASREGQGWTEAFF
TGTGCCTCCAGGGAGGGACAGGGGTGGACTGAAGCTTTCTTT
>TRBJ2-5|TRBV5-1|NA|NA
CASSFGGPQETQYF
TGCGCCAGCAGCTTTGGGGGCCCCCAAGAGACCCAGTACTTC
>TRBJ2-7|TRBV27|TRBD1|NA
CASSWDSTYEQYF
TGTGCCAGCAGTTGGGACAGTACCTACGAGCAGTACTTC
>TRBJ2-7|TRBV18|NA|NA
CASSPLRDPLYEQYF
TGTGCCAGCTCCCCCCTCCGGGATCCCCTATACGAGCAGTACTTC
>TRBJ2-1|TRBV5-1|TRBD2|NA
CASSSLAGVNEQFF
TGCGCCAGCAGCTCCCTAGCGGGAGTTAATGAGCAGTTCTTC
>TRBJ2-7|TRBV18|NA|NA
CASSPPGLSYEQYF
TGTGCCAGCTCACCACCGGGACTCTCCTACGAGCAGTACTTC
>TRBJ2-7|TRBV7-2|NA|NA
CASSLMSSEFSYEQYF
TGTGCCAGCAGCTTAATGTCTAGCGAATTCTCCTACGAGCAGTACTTC
>TRBJ2-7|TRBV7-2|NA|NA
CASSEGSTYEQYF
TGTGCCAGCAGCGAGGGTTCAACCTACGAGCAGTACTTC
>TRBJ1-2|TRBV19|NA|NA
CASSVSPGHTSNYGYTF
TGTGCCAGTAGTGTATCCCCGGGACACACCTCTAACTATGGCTACACCTTC
>TRBJ1-1|TRBV27|NA|NA
CASRVGQGGTEAFF
TGTGCCAGCAGGGTGGGGCAGGGAGGGACTGAAGCTTTCTTT
>TRBJ2-5|TRBV4-1|NA|NA
CASSQPGQLVGKTKETQYF
TGCGCCAGCAGCCAACCCGGACAGCTCGTTGGTAAGACGAAAGAGACCCAGTACTTC
>TRBJ2-2|TRBV15|TRBD1|NA
CATSRWDRSNTGELFF
TGTGCCACCAGCAGGTGGGACAGATCGAACACCGGGGAGCTGTTTTTT
>TRBJ1-1|TRBV28|NA|NA
CASSQDRMNTEAFF
TGTGCCAGCAGTCAAGATAGAATGAACACTGAAGCTTTCTTT
>TRBJ1-3|TRBV6-5|NA|NA
CASSGAGALNTIYF
TGTGCCAGCAGTGGGGCAGGGGCTTTAAACACCATATATTTT
>TRBJ2-7|TRBV28|NA|once
CASSLSRSVSSYEQYF
TGTGCCAGCAGTTTGTCGCGGTCCGTTAGCTCCTACGAGCAGTACTTC
>TRBJ2-3|TRBV5-1|TRBD1|NA
CASSLGDRFSDTQYF
TGCGCCAGCAGCTTGGGGGACAGATTTTCGGATACGCAGTATTTT
>TRBJ1-5|TRBV7-8|NA|few
CASSFSRQPNQPQHF
TGTGCCAGCAGCTTCTCGAGACAGCCTAATCAGCCCCAGCATTTT
>TRBJ2-7|TRBV5-4|TRBD2|NA
CASSLGPGLAADSEQYF
TGTGCCAGCAGCTTGGGACCGGGACTAGCGGCTGACTCCGAGCAGTACTTC
>TRBJ2-3|TRBV7-3|NA|NA
CAPPGTDTQYF
TGTGCCCCCCCGGGCACAGATACGCAGTATTTT
>TRBJ2-4|TRBV2|NA|NA
CASRTENIQYF
TGTGCCAGCAGGACGGAGAACATTCAGTACTTC
>TRBJ2-1|TRBV28|NA|NA
CASSISPRGQKVMHEQFF
TGTGCCAGCTCCATTAGCCCTCGGGGTCAAAAGGTGATGCATGAGCAGTTCTTC
>TRBJ2-1|TRBV25-1|TRBD2|NA
CASTGLAGKSSYNEQFF
TGTGCCAGCACGGGACTAGCGGGAAAAAGCTCCTACAATGAGCAGTTCTTC
>TRBJ1-1|TRBV28|NA|NA
CASSLLGTRNTEAFF
TGTGCCAGCAGTTTATTGGGCACCAGGAACACTGAAGCTTTCTTT
>TRBJ2-7|TRBV2|NA|once
CASSELTVSYEQYF
TGTGCCAGCAGTGAATTGACAGTTTCCTACGAGCAGTACTTC
>TRBJ1-1|TRBV2|TRBD1|NA
CASSMTGGNTEAFF
TGTGCCAGCAGTATGACAGGGGGAAACACTGAAGCTTTCTTT
>TRBJ1-4|TRBV27|TRBD1|once
CASSLFKGASEKLFF
TGTGCCAGCAGTTTGTTCAAGGGGGCCAGTGAAAAACTGTTTTTT
>TRBJ2-1|TRBV6-5|NA|NA
CASSYVGSRNEQFF
TGTGCCAGCAGTTACGTCGGGAGTCGGAATGAGCAGTTCTTC
>TRBJ1-2|TRBV15|TRBD1|NA
CATSRGQGTNYGYTF
TGTGCCACCAGCAGGGGACAGGGAACTAACTATGGCTACACCTTC
>TRBJ2-2|TRBV2|TRBD1|NA
CASRDRVTGELFF
TGTGCCAGCAGAGACAGGGTGACCGGGGAGCTGTTTTTT
>TRBJ2-2|TRBV10-3|TRBD2|NA
CAISGSGYGELFF
TGTGCCATCAGCGGTAGCGGGTACGGGGAGCTGTTTTTT
>TRBJ1-1|TRBV5-1|NA|NA
CASSLGAVNTEAFF
TGCGCCAGCAGCTTGGGAGCCGTGAACACTGAAGCTTTCTTT
>TRBJ2-1|TRBV7-6|NA|NA
CASSLLGLPASYNEQFF
TGTGCCAGCAGCTTACTGGGACTTCCGGCCTCCTACAATGAGCAGTTCTTC
>TRBJ2-2|TRBV30|TRBD1|NA
CAWRTGGTGELFF
TGTGCCTGGAGGACAGGGGGTACCGGGGAGCTGTTTTTT
>TRBJ1-1|TRBV14|NA|many
CASSRGSNTEAFF
TGTGCCAGCAGCCGGGGCTCGAACACTGAAGCTTTCTTT
>TRBJ1-1|TRBV5-1|NA|NA
CASSLDTPMNTEAFF
TGCGCCAGCAGCTTGGACACCCCCATGAACACTGAAGCTTTCTTT
>TRBJ2-7|TRBV28|NA|NA
CASSFSGGAGPSSYEQYF
TGTGCCAGCAGTTTTTCTGGGGGGGCGGGTCCCAGCTCCTACGAGCAGTACTTC
>TRBJ2-1|TRBV15|NA|NA
CATSRGGDEQFF
TGTGCCACCAGCAGAGGGGGCGATGAGCAGTTCTTC
>TRBJ2-7|TRBV5-1|NA|NA
CASSLAITGVGDEQYF
TGCGCCAGCAGCTTGGCTATAACAGGTGTCGGAGACGAGCAGTACTTC